This T cell receptor beta chain was profiled in a study of OX40 agonist ivuxolimab in advanced cancers. Germline CDR1 reads SNHLY; CDR2 reads FYNNEI. The V and J ends lost 7 bases and 2 bases, in that order; junction bases with no gene match: 0. The CDR3 has 12 amino acids. Measured with immunoSEQ multiplex PCR; TCRdb has only the in-frame clones, and not every one. The sample carries roughly 70,000 clones, more than 75% recorded once. This TCR was recovered from an adult with an advanced solid tumor such as melanoma, head and neck, liver or kidney cancer. The sequences come from CD4+ or CD8+ T cells sorted from blood, collected in a trial of the OX40 agonist ivuxolimab. The chain recombines TRBV2 with TRBJ2-5; 8 bases fit TRBD1. The DNA for the CDR3 is TGTGCCAGCAACAGGGGGCAAGAGACCCAGTACTTC. Translating it yields CASNRGQETQYF. The complete variable domain, with remaining parts taken from reference TRBV2 and TRBJ2-5, reads EPEVTQTPSHQVTQMGQEVILRCVPISNHLYFYWYRQILGQKVEFLVSFYNNEISEKSEIFDDQFSVERPDGSNFTLKIRSTKLEDSAMYFCASNRGQETQYFGPGTRLLVL.